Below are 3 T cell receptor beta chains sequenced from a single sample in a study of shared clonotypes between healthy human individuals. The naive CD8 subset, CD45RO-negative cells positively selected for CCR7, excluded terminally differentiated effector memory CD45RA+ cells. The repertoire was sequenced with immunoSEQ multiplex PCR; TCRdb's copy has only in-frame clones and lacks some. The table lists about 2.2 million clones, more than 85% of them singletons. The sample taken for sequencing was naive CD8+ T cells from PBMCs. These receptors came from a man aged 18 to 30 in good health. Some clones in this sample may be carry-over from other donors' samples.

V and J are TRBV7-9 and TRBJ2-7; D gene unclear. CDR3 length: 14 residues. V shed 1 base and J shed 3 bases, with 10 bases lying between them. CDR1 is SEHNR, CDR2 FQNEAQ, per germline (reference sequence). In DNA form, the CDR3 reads TGTGCCAGCAGCTTAGAGTGGGGATACTACGAGCAGTACTTC. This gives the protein CASSLEWGYYEQYF.

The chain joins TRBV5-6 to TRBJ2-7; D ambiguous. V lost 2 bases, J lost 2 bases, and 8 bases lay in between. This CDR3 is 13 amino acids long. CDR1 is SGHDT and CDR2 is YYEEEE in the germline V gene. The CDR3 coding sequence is TGTGCCAGCAGCTTAGTTCTACCCTACGAGCAGTACTTC. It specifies CASSLVLPYEQYF.

The CDR3 region is CAISEALQGGSYEQYF. The DNA for the CDR3 is TGTGCCATCAGTGAGGCCCTCCAGGGTGGCTCCTACGAGCAGTACTTC. J is TRBJ2-7 and V is TRBV10-3; a weak D match, TRBD1 (5 bases). Germline CDR1 reads ENHRY; CDR2 reads SYGVKD. V was trimmed by 2 bases and J by 0 bases, leaving 14 bases between them. The CDR3 is made up of 16 amino acids.